A selection of T cell receptor beta chains follows, all from one sample in a study of naive and memory T cell subsets. TCRdb processed the UMI-ligation and nested PCR reads anew with MiXCR; each CDR3 protein has one entry. The sample gives more than 95,000 distinct CDR3 sequences, approximately 14% of which show up once; 2.5% to 3.5% is in the top ten. Sequences were obtained from naive CD8+ T cells from blood. The receptors derive from a human donor in good health. CDR3s include the opening cysteine and the closing phenylalanine or tryptophan. The D gene is left open where the match is weak. Size is omitted from some rows. Given values are once, few, many or a class for expanded clones.

many NA TRBJ1-2 TRBV5-1 TGCGCCAGCAGCTTGTCAGGATGCTATGGCTACACCTTC CASSLSGCYGYTF
NA NA TRBJ1-1 TRBV30 TGTGCCTGGAGTGTCGGTCCGAACACTGAAGCTTTCTTT CAWSVGPNTEAFF
NA NA TRBJ1-2 TRBV7-9 TGTGCCAGCTCATTCCCCGGGACACACTACTATGGCTACACCTTC CASSFPGTHYYGYTF
NA TRBD1 TRBJ2-7 TRBV14 TGTGCCAGCAGCAAGACGACAGGGCAACGTTTGCCCTACGAGCAGTACTTC CASSKTTGQRLPYEQYF
many NA TRBJ2-7 TRBV5-5 TGTGCCAGCAGCTTGAGGGGGGCCGGGACGGCTGACGAGCAGTACTTC CASSLRGAGTADEQYF
NA TRBD1 TRBJ2-7 TRBV27 TGTGCCAGCAGTCCCCGACAGGGTACCTACGAGCAGTACTTC CASSPRQGTYEQYF
NA NA TRBJ2-1 TRBV20-1 TGCAGTGCTAGAAAGAAGGTCGATGAGCAGTTCTTC CSARKKVDEQFF
few NA TRBJ1-3 TRBV11-2 TGTGCCAGCAGCTGGGAGGGCGGCAGCCTTTCGGGAAACACCATATATTTT CASSWEGGSLSGNTIYF
NA NA TRBJ1-1 TRBV28 TGTGCCAGCAGTCCAACCTTTCTGGCTCCAATTGGGACCGAAGCTTTCTTT CASSPTFLAPIGTEAFF
NA NA TRBJ1-1 TRBV5-6 TGTGCCAGCATTGCCAAAAATGAAGCTTTCTTT CASIAKNEAFF
NA TRBD2 TRBJ2-7 TRBV29-1 TGCAGCGTTGATGGGACTAGCGGCTACGAGCAGTACTTC CSVDGTSGYEQYF
few NA TRBJ1-1 TRBV29-1 TGCAGCGTTGAAGTCAGACAGGCGGAAGCTTTCTTT CSVEVRQAEAFF
few NA TRBJ1-1 TRBV30 TGTGCCTGGGACAGAGGCATGAACACTGAAGCTTTCTTT CAWDRGMNTEAFF
many NA TRBJ2-1 TRBV20-1 TGCAGTGCTAAGACTAGATGGGGGAGCTATGAGCAGTTCTTC CSAKTRWGSYEQFF
NA TRBD1 TRBJ2-7 TRBV13 TGTGCCAGCAGCTTTAGCCCGGGACAGAAAGCCTACGAGCAGTACTTC CASSFSPGQKAYEQYF
few NA TRBJ2-7 TRBV20-1 TGCAGTGCTAGAGAGCCGGATACCTACGAGCAGTACTTC CSAREPDTYEQYF
few TRBD1 TRBJ2-1 TRBV12-3/TRBV12-4 TGTGCCAGCAGTGCCCCCGGGACAGGAGACGATGAGCAGTTCTTC CASSAPGTGDDEQFF
NA TRBD1 TRBJ2-7 TRBV28 TGTGCCAGCAGTTTCCACCGGGACAGCTACGAGCAGTACTTC CASSFHRDSYEQYF
few TRBD1 TRBJ2-2 TRBV15 TGTGCCACCAGCAGAGATTTAATGGGACAGGGGAACACCGGGGAGCTGTTTTTT CATSRDLMGQGNTGELFF
NA NA TRBJ1-6 TRBV6-5 TGTGCCAGCAGTCCGGCCTCGAGCTCCTATAATTCACCCCTCCACTTT CASSPASSSYNSPLHF
few NA TRBJ1-1 TRBV6-6 TGTGCCAGTATCCGACAGCTGCACCGCACTGAAGCTTTCTTT CASIRQLHRTEAFF
few NA TRBJ1-2 TRBV9 TGTGCCAGCAGCACTAGCGGGTCTCCCCACTATGGCTACACCTTC CASSTSGSPHYGYTF
NA NA TRBJ1-4 TRBV30 TGTGCCTGGAGTGGACCGACGGGAAAACTGTTTTTT CAWSGPTGKLFF
few NA TRBJ1-1 TRBV9 TGTGCCAGCAGCGTCCAGGGACACTTGAACACTGAAGCTTTCTTT CASSVQGHLNTEAFF
NA NA TRBJ1-4 TRBV15 TGTGCCACCAGCAGAGATACAGGATCGAAACTGTTTTTT CATSRDTGSKLFF
many NA TRBJ2-1 TRBV6-5 TGTGCCAGCAGTTACTCGGAGGAGACAGTCTACAATGAGCAGTTCTTC CASSYSEETVYNEQFF
many NA TRBJ2-1 TRBV12-3/TRBV12-4 TGTGCCAGCACTTTCCCTAGCGAGAACTACAATGAGCAGTTCTTC CASTFPSENYNEQFF
few NA TRBJ1-5 TRBV6-6 TGTGCCAGCAGTTTCAAGATCAATCAGCCCCAGCATTTT CASSFKINQPQHF
NA TRBD2 TRBJ2-4 TRBV13 TGTGCCAGCAGCTTTACTAGCGGACGGAGAAAAAACATTCAGTACTTC CASSFTSGRRKNIQYF
few NA TRBJ1-1 TRBV12-3/TRBV12-4 TGTGCCAGCGGTCCGAACACTGAAGCTTTCTTT CASGPNTEAFF
NA TRBD1 TRBJ2-4 TRBV4-3 TGCGCCAGCAGCCATGGCGGCACAGGGGACATTCAGTACTTC CASSHGGTGDIQYF
NA NA TRBJ1-5 TRBV19 TGTGCCAGTACCAAACAGGGTTTGGATCAGCCCCAGCATTTT CASTKQGLDQPQHF
many NA TRBJ2-5 TRBV24-1 TGTGCCACCAGTGAGTCGGACAGTATAGCCCAAGAGACCCAGTACTTC CATSESDSIAQETQYF
NA TRBD1 TRBJ1-4 TRBV7-9 TGTGCCAGCAACTCCCAGGGGGGCAATGAAAAACTGTTTTTT CASNSQGGNEKLFF
few NA TRBJ2-7 TRBV29-1 TGCAGCGTTTTCCCCGTCTCGTCGCGCGAGCAGTACTTC CSVFPVSSREQYF
NA NA TRBJ1-5 TRBV7-2 TGTGCCAGCAGACCAGATCCGTGGAGCAATCAGCCCCAGCATTTT CASRPDPWSNQPQHF
NA NA TRBJ1-2 TRBV25-1 TGTGCCAGCAGTGAGTCTGTTGGATCCTATGGCTACACCTTC CASSESVGSYGYTF
few NA TRBJ1-5 TRBV5-6 TGTGCCAGCAGCTTGGGCAGTTGGCAGCCCCAGCATTTT CASSLGSWQPQHF
NA TRBD1 TRBJ2-7 TRBV7-9 TGTGCCAGCAGCCCCCACACGGACAGGGGGCTCCTCGAGCAGTACTTC CASSPHTDRGLLEQYF
NA NA TRBJ2-7 TRBV24-1 TGTGCCACCAGTGACTCCTTAGGAGACACCTACGAGCAGTACTTC CATSDSLGDTYEQYF
NA TRBD1 TRBJ2-1 TRBV7-9 TGTGCCAGCAGCCCACAGACAGGGACGGGGTACAATGAGCAGTTCTTC CASSPQTGTGYNEQFF
few TRBD2 TRBJ2-2 TRBV7-9 TGTGCCAGCAGCTCCGTCGTGACTAGCGGGAAGAACACCGGGGAGCTGTTTTTT CASSSVVTSGKNTGELFF
NA NA TRBJ2-3 TRBV7-9 TGTGCCAGCAGCCTTGAGGTGAGGGTCCGGACAGATACGCAGTATTTT CASSLEVRVRTDTQYF
few NA TRBJ1-6 TRBV11-2 TGTGCCAGCAACAAAGGGGCAGGTTTGCAGGCTAGAAATTCACCCCTCCACTTT CASNKGAGLQARNSPLHF
few NA TRBJ2-7 TRBV5-7 TGTGCCAGCAGCCCCGGGGTGGAAAACTCCTACGAGCAGTACTTC CASSPGVENSYEQYF
NA NA TRBJ2-1 TRBV29-1 TGCAGCGTCCCCCAGTACCTAGCAGGCAATGAGCAGTTCTTC CSVPQYLAGNEQFF
few TRBD1 TRBJ2-7 TRBV4-3 TGCGCCAGCAGCCAAGACTTAGGACAGGGCTCCTACGAGCAGTACTTC CASSQDLGQGSYEQYF